This passage covers 22 T cell receptor beta chains from one sample sequenced in a study of cytomegalovirus exposure and HLA in healthy donors. 13 Jbeta primers and 60 Vbeta primers were used for the PCR. Method: immunoSEQ multiplex PCR; TCRdb's copy keeps in-frame clones and lacks some. The table has tens of thousands of clones, more than 55% seen once. The sequenced material came from PBMCs. These receptors all stem from a male donor in good health and CMV-seropositive.

This chain joins TRBV10-2 and TRBJ2-2; D remains unclear. V lost 3 bases and J 4 bases, leaving 12 bases between the germline ends. The CDR3 has 15 amino acids. Germline V CDR1 and CDR2: WSHSY, SAAADI. The CDR3 loop reads CASSDPGDGTGELFF. The CDR3 region has the DNA TGCGCCAGCAGTGACCCCGGAGACGGCACCGGGGAGCTGTTTTTT.

This clone was seen more than once but under ten times. Germline is not matched at one junction end, which may reflect a read error. The chain uses TRBV7-7 and TRBJ2-5, with 10 nucleotides matching TRBD2. Germline V gene data show CDR1 as SSHAT and CDR2 as FNYEAQ (reference sequence). The CDR3 consists of 18 residues. DNA for the CDR3: TGTGCTAGCAGCTTAGCCTTCCAAGCGGGAGGGCCCGGGGAGACCCAGTACTTC. The encoded protein is CASSLAFQAGGPGETQYF.

By sample share, this clone is large. The chain carries TRBV19 and TRBJ1-1; D remains ambiguous. V shed 5 bases and J shed 4 bases, with 8 bases lying between them. The germline gives CDR1 LNHDA, CDR2 SQIVND (reference sequence). The CDR3 is 12 residues long. CDR3 coding DNA: TGTGCCAGTAGTCCCCTAGGCACTGAAGCTTTCTTT. Protein product: CASSPLGTEAFF.

The rearrangement uses TRBV11-3 and TRBJ1-4; no clear D gene. This CDR3 spans 15 amino acids. The germline gives CDR1 SGHNT, CDR2 YENEEA. The germline V and J ends were trimmed by 5 bases and 6 bases, with 16 bases remaining between them. The CDR3, as DNA: TGTGCCAGCAGCCCCCTAGGGAGGCGTGATGAAAAACTGTTTTTT. Protein sequence: CASSPLGRRDEKLFF.

This chain's CDR3 is CASSAQQGGNTEAFF. The CDR3 nucleotides read TGTGCCAGCAGCGCCCAACAGGGGGGGAACACTGAAGCTTTCTTT. The chain combines TRBV7-6 with TRBJ1-1, with 8 bases that match TRBD1. Germline CDR1 and CDR2: SGHVS and FNYEAQ. The CDR3 is 15 amino acids. Trimming took 5 bases from V and 1 from J; bases not matched to a gene: 6.

The genes are TRBV4-1 and TRBJ1-4; D might be TRBD1 (6 bases). The CDR3 is made up of 16 amino acids. The germline V and J ends were trimmed by 2 bases and 5 bases, with 15 bases remaining between them. Germline assignment: CDR1 MGHRA and CDR2 YSYEKL. The CDR3: CASSQTGSLRNEKLFF. For the CDR3, the DNA is TGCGCCAGCAGCCAAACAGGGTCTCTACGGAATGAAAAACTGTTTTTT.

The sample holds a few counts of this clone. The chain carries TRBV5-1 and TRBJ1-1; D gene ambiguous. The CDR3 has 16 residues. The germline V gene encodes CDR1 SGHRS and CDR2 YFSETQ. V was cut by 4 bases and J by 3 bases, with 19 bases left in between. This CDR3 reads CASSLPRGSQDTEAFF. In DNA form, the CDR3 reads TGCGCCAGCAGCCTCCCAAGAGGGAGCCAGGACACTGAAGCTTTCTTT.

The chain recombines TRBV5-1 with TRBJ2-1, with 11 bases identical to TRBD2. The germline CDR1 and CDR2 sequences are SGHRS and YFSETQ. The CDR3 totals 15 residues. The V gene end was trimmed by 4 bases and the J gene end by 4 bases; junction bases not matched to a gene: 4. CDR3 sequence (DNA): TGCGCCAGCAGCCCCGGGACTAGCGGTTACAATGAGCAGTTCTTC. Protein sequence: CASSPGTSGYNEQFF.

The chain uses TRBV6-6 and TRBJ2-2, with TRBD1 matching 12 bases. The CDR3 has 16 residues. V lost 0 bases, J lost 6 bases, and 2 bases stayed unmatched. CDR1 is MNHNY and CDR2 is SVGAGI in the germline V gene (reference sequence). CDR3 sequence: CASSYSGQGAAGELFF. DNA of the CDR3: TGTGCCAGCAGTTACTCGGGACAGGGGGCGGCCGGGGAGCTGTTTTTT.

The chain couples TRBV2 to TRBJ2-3; 9 bases are shared with TRBD1. The length of the CDR3 is 16 residues. The germline V gene has CDR1 SNHLY and CDR2 FYNNEI. Losses at the gene ends were 8 bases for V and 4 bases for J; bases not matched to a gene: 13. The CDR3 here is CASSLDRGYRADTQYF. CDR3 in DNA: TGTGCCAGCTCCCTGGACAGGGGATACAGGGCAGATACGCAGTATTTT.

This clone has just a few counts. The chain couples TRBV12-5 to TRBJ1-5; D may be TRBD1 (6 bases). Trimming stripped 0 bases from V and 3 bases from J, with 15 bases between. The CDR3 extends over 17 amino acids. CDR1 is LGHNT and CDR2 is FRNRAP in the germline V gene. CDR3 protein: CASGLVRSGQLNQPQHF. DNA of the CDR3: TGTGCTAGTGGTTTGGTACGATCAGGACAGCTCAATCAGCCCCAGCATTTT. The full variable domain, completed using reference TRBV12-5 and TRBJ1-5, is DARVTQTPRHKVTEMGQEVTMRCQPILGHNTVFWYRQTMMQGLELLAYFRNRAPLDDSGMPKDRFSAEMPDATLATLKIQPSEPRDSAVYFCASGLVRSGQLNQPQHFGDGTRLSIL.

This rearrangement joins TRBV7-9 to TRBJ2-7, with TRBD1 matching 8 bases. Trimming at V came to 3 bases and at J to 3 bases, leaving 4 bases not matched to a gene. Germline CDR1 reads SEHNR; CDR2 reads FQNEAQ (reference sequence). This CDR3 spans 14 amino acids. The CDR3 sequence: CASSLGTGRYEQYF. CDR3 nucleotide sequence: TGTGCCAGCAGCTTGGGGACAGGCCGCTACGAGCAGTACTTC. Full variable domain (missing parts from reference TRBV7-9 and TRBJ2-7): DTGVSQNPRHKITKRGQNVTFRCDPISEHNRLYWYRQTLGQGPEFLTYFQNEAQLEKSRLLSDRFSAERPKGSFSTLEIQRTEQGDSAMYLCASSLGTGRYEQYFGPGTRLTVT.

The V call is TRBV27, the J call TRBJ2-7, with D possibly being TRBD2 (7 bases). Germline lookup yields CDR1 MNHEY and CDR2 SMNVEV (reference sequence). The CDR3 extends over 14 amino acids. Trimming took off 6 bases at V and 3 bases at J, with 15 bases between the two ends. The CDR3 DNA reads TGTGCCAGCAGCCCGGTAGGGGGGGGCTACGAGCAGTACTTC. It codes for CASSPVGGGYEQYF.

This chain uses TRBV28 with TRBJ2-1; possibly TRBD2 for D (8 bases). The germline V and J ends were trimmed by 5 bases and 12 bases, with 20 bases remaining between them. The CDR3 runs to 14 residues. CDR1 and CDR2 from the germline V gene are MDHEN and SYDVKM. The chain's CDR3 is CASSREGANPGQFF. The CDR3 bases are TGTGCCAGCAGTCGGGAGGGGGCCAATCCGGGGCAGTTCTTC. The full variable domain, rest sourced from reference TRBV28 and TRBJ2-1, is DVKVTQSSRYLVKRTGEKVFLECVQDMDHENMFWYRQDPGLGLRLIYFSYDVKMKEKGDIPEGYSVSREKKERFSLILESASTNQTSMYLCASSREGANPGQFFGPGTRLTVL.

This rearrangement joins TRBV10-2 to TRBJ1-1; a possible D gene is TRBD1 (5 bases). The germline gives CDR1 WSHSY, CDR2 SAAADI. The CDR3 sequence is 16 residues long. V was cut by 6 bases and J by 4 bases, with 21 bases left in between. CDR3 DNA: TGCGCCAGCAGGGGGCTGAGTATGAAGGGTTTCACTGAAGCTTTCTTT. Translated, it gives CASRGLSMKGFTEAFF.

In its sample, this clone ranks as medium-sized. CDR3 sequence (DNA): TGTGCCAGCTCTTCGGGGCGGGAGCGGACAGATACGCAGTATTTT. This sequence encodes CASSSGRERTDTQYF. The rearrangement uses TRBV4-2 and TRBJ2-3, with TRBD2 identical over 7 bases. The CDR3 contains 15 residues. Germline loops: CDR1 LGHNA, CDR2 YNFKEQ. The V gene end was trimmed by 8 bases and the J gene end by 3 bases; junction bases not matched to a gene: 11.

J is TRBJ2-5 and V is TRBV5-6, with D maybe TRBD2 (5 bases). This CDR3 region has 15 residues. Germline V gives CDR1 SGHDT, CDR2 YYEEEE. The germline V and J ends were trimmed by 0 bases and 5 bases, with 14 bases remaining between them. The CDR3: CASSLAGFRGETQYF. As DNA, the CDR3 is TGTGCCAGCAGCTTGGCTGGGTTTCGAGGGGAGACCCAGTACTTC.

The J gene is TRBJ1-2, the V gene TRBV14; D gene uncertain. The CDR3 totals 13 residues. CDR1 and CDR2 from the germline V gene are SGHDN and FVKESK. Trimming removed 0 bases from V and 8 bases from J, with 10 bases in between. The CDR3 loop reads CASSQDAGWGYTF. CDR3 sequence (DNA): TGTGCCAGCAGCCAAGACGCAGGTTGGGGCTACACCTTC.

The chain is built from TRBV5-1 and TRBJ2-7; TRBD2 aligns across 10 bases. Losses at the gene ends were 2 bases for V and 0 bases for J; bases not matched to a gene: 5. Germline CDR1 is SGHRS and CDR2 is YFSETQ. CDR3 length: 16 amino acids. In DNA form, the CDR3 reads TGCGCCAGCAGCTTTTCCGGGACTAGCGCCTCCTACGAGCAGTACTTC. Encoded protein: CASSFSGTSASYEQYF.

The chain has TRBV5-1 and TRBJ1-1, with D tentatively TRBD1 (5 bases). From germline, CDR1 is SGHRS and CDR2 YFSETQ. V was shortened by 0 bases and J by 4 bases, with 7 bases between the two germline ends. The CDR3 sequence is 13 residues long. CDR3 coding DNA: TGCGCCAGCAGCTTGGGACAGTTCACTGAAGCTTTCTTT. Amino acid sequence: CASSLGQFTEAFF.

The chain employs TRBV6-5 and TRBJ1-2; D call uncertain. Germline CDR1 and CDR2: MNHEY and SVGAGI. The CDR3 runs to 14 residues. Trimming took off 2 bases at V and 6 bases at J, with 13 bases between the two ends. Written as DNA, the CDR3 is TGTGCCAGCAGTTACCGCGGGGTGGAGGATGGCTACACCTTC. It yields the protein CASSYRGVEDGYTF.

The rearrangement uses TRBV6-1 and TRBJ1-2, with TRBD1 matching 11 bases. The trim removed 4 bases at V and 7 bases at J, leaving 2 bases unmatched. From germline, CDR1 is MNHNS and CDR2 SASEGT. The CDR3 sequence is 13 residues long. CDR3 sequence reads: CASSAGTGGGYTF. The CDR3 DNA sequence: TGTGCCAGCAGTGCCGGGACAGGGGGTGGCTACACCTTC.